This T cell receptor (beta chain) was captured by sequencing in a study of beta chain bispecific antibodies for T cell cancers. Whole-study results and caveats: TRBV-directed bispecific antibodies appeared to leave all non-targeted, unrelated TRBV family members unaffected. Most targeted TRBV signal came from the leukemia cell line cells, not normal T cells. Versus anti-CD19, anti-TRBV12 exposure cut the TRBV12-3 share of TRBV signal by about 99%.

This clonotype has a count of ten or more. Its antigen is undetermined. T cells were expanded from blood mononuclear cells for 3 to 4 days with anti-CD3 OKT3 or CD3/CD28 beads. Germline CDR1 is SGHDN and CDR2 is FVKESK. The CDR3 runs 15 residues. Trimming cost V 3 bases and J 0 bases, with 11 bases left between them. Libraries carried unique molecular identifiers used for clonotype counts. Via MiXCR, TCRdb re-called the 5' RACE reads, giving one row per CDR3 protein. The sample holds about 20,000 distinct CDR3 sequences, just over 2% seen once. The rearrangement uses TRBV14 and TRBJ2-5; D possibly corresponds to TRBD1 (5 bases). The source is a human donor in good health. Some clones in this sample may be carry-over from other donors' samples. The specimen was healthy donor T cells cultured with leukemia cells, collected from a culture containing a bispecific antibody targeting TCR Vbeta12. CDR3: CASSQRQRYQETQYF. The CDR3, as DNA: TGTGCCAGCAGCCAGCGACAGAGGTACCAAGAGACCCAGTACTTC.